These T cell receptor beta chains were read from a single sample in a study of identical twins. Via MiXCR, TCRdb re-called the 5' RACE reads, giving one row per CDR3 protein. The repertoire holds 650,000 to 750,000 distinct CDR3 sequences, with 21% as singletons. These same data were also listed under a study on T cells expressing NK-cell markers.

Sequenced: PBMCs. These receptors were taken from a woman between 18 and 29 years old in good health. Both conserved end residues are part of each CDR3. The D gene is left open where the match is weak. Not every row has a clone size; where given, it reads once, few, many or a size class.

abundance | j_gene | d_gene | v_gene | CDR3nt | CDR3aa
many | TRBJ1-2 | - | TRBV12-3/TRBV12-4 | TGTGCCAGCAGTTCACAGGGTAACTATGGCTACACCTTC | CASSSQGNYGYTF
few | TRBJ2-3 | - | TRBV20-1 | TGCAGTGCTTCGCCCGGGAGTGGGGGGGGCGGGTCAGATACGCAGTATTTT | CSASPGSGGGGSDTQYF
few | TRBJ2-7 | - | TRBV6-5 | TGTGCCAGCAGTTACTCGCAATGGGCCAGCTCCTACGAGCAGTACTTC | CASSYSQWASSYEQYF
few | TRBJ2-1 | TRBD2 | TRBV24-1 | TGTGCCACCAGTGATTTCAAGCGGGGGGTTAGTGAGCAGTTCTTC | CATSDFKRGVSEQFF
few | TRBJ2-3 | - | TRBV7-3 | TGTGCCAGCAGCTCCTCCGGGACAAGGGTAGATACGCAGTATTTT | CASSSSGTRVDTQYF
- | TRBJ1-1 | TRBD1 | TRBV7-8 | TGTGCCACAACCCGGCAGGGGGCTCGGAACACTGAAGCTTTCTTT | CATTRQGARNTEAFF
few | TRBJ1-2 | TRBD1 | TRBV5-1 | TGCGCCAGCAGCCCCGACAGGGCCTATGGCTACACCTTC | CASSPDRAYGYTF
- | TRBJ2-1 | TRBD1 | TRBV20-1 | TGCAGTGCTAGGGGACAGTACAATGAGCAGTTCTTC | CSARGQYNEQFF
many | TRBJ2-1 | TRBD2 | TRBV11-2 | TGTGCCAGCAGCTTAGGGGGACTAGCGGGGGGTCGACACAATGAGCAGTTCTTC | CASSLGGLAGGRHNEQFF
- | TRBJ2-1 | TRBD2 | TRBV2 | TGTGCCAGCATCCCGATAGCGGGGCCCCAGGAGCAGTTCTTC | CASIPIAGPQEQFF
- | TRBJ2-1 | - | TRBV24-1 | TGTGCCACCAGCGAGGGCGGGGTCTCCTACAATGAGCAGTTCTTC | CATSEGGVSYNEQFF
many | TRBJ1-1 | - | TRBV10-3 | TGTGCCATCAGTGGCGGGGGGAACACTGAAGCTTTCTTT | CAISGGGNTEAFF
few | TRBJ2-7 | TRBD2 | TRBV15 | TGTGCCACCAGCAGAGCTAGCGGCGGTGCCTACGAGCAGTACTTC | CATSRASGGAYEQYF
- | TRBJ1-6 | - | TRBV10-3 | TGTGCCATCAGTGAGCAGGCCTATAATTCACCCCTCCACTTT | CAISEQAYNSPLHF
many | TRBJ2-1 | - | TRBV9 | TGTGCCAGCAGCGTAGTATATGACCCCCGATTACACAGTGAGCAGTTCTTC | CASSVVYDPRLHSEQFF
- | TRBJ2-3 | TRBD2 | TRBV9 | TGTGCCAGCAGCTCATTGCGGGAGCGCACAGATACGCAGTATTTT | CASSSLRERTDTQYF
few | TRBJ1-1 | - | TRBV13 | TGTGCCAGCAGCTTTACACGGCGGGGTACTGAAGCTTTCTTT | CASSFTRRGTEAFF
- | TRBJ2-7 | TRBD1 | TRBV9 | TGTGCCAGCAGCGCCTCAGGGGGCACTCGCTACGAGCAGTACTTC | CASSASGGTRYEQYF
few | TRBJ2-1 | - | TRBV12-3/TRBV12-4 | TGTGCCAGCAGTTTCCACGGCCCGGGCGACAATGAGCAGTTCTTC | CASSFHGPGDNEQFF
- | TRBJ2-3 | TRBD2 | TRBV20-1 | TGCAGTACCTTGGCTAGCGGGAGCACAGATACGCAGTATTTT | CSTLASGSTDTQYF
- | TRBJ2-3 | - | TRBV6-1 | TGTGCCAGCAGTGTAGGACCGGAAGATACGCAGTATTTT | CASSVGPEDTQYF
- | TRBJ1-4 | - | TRBV20-1 | TGCAGTGCTAGAGTAAATGGCGAAAAACTGTTTTTT | CSARVNGEKLFF
few | TRBJ2-2 | - | TRBV27 | TGTGCCAGCAGTTTTCGGGGGGCGTCCGGGGAGCTGTTTTTT | CASSFRGASGELFF
few | TRBJ2-1 | TRBD1 | TRBV5-5 | TGTGCCAGCAGCGAGGGGACAGTCTACAATGAGCAGTTCTTC | CASSEGTVYNEQFF
- | TRBJ2-1 | TRBD2 | TRBV7-2 | TGTGCCAGCAGCTTAGCGTTTAGCGGGAGCTACGCGTATGAGCAGTTCTTC | CASSLAFSGSYAYEQFF
- | TRBJ2-1 | TRBD1 | TRBV3-1 | TGTGCCAGCAGCGGCCATAACAGGGGACCTAGCTCCTACAATGAGCAGTTCTTC | CASSGHNRGPSSYNEQFF
few | TRBJ2-7 | TRBD1 | TRBV6-5 | TGTGCCAGCAGTTACTCTCCGGGACAGCACTACGAGCAGTACTTC | CASSYSPGQHYEQYF
many | TRBJ2-7 | TRBD1 | TRBV5-1 | TGTGCCAGCAGTTCCGGGACAGGGGGCTACGAGCAGTACTTC | CASSSGTGGYEQYF
few | TRBJ1-2 | - | TRBV5-1 | TGCGCCAGCGGGGATGATGGCTACACCTTC | CASGDDGYTF
- | TRBJ2-3 | - | TRBV20-1 | TGCAGTGCTTGTCTCCAGGGTCGGGGTAACACAGATACGCAGTATTTT | CSACLQGRGNTDTQYF
- | TRBJ2-1 | - | TRBV10-2 | TGCGCCAGCGCCAATCCGCAGGGGAAAAGGTTCTTC | CASANPQGKRFF
few | TRBJ2-2 | TRBD1 | TRBV5-1 | TGCGCCAGCGGCTACAGGGGTTCGACTAACACCGGGGAGCTGTTTTTT | CASGYRGSTNTGELFF
few | TRBJ2-5 | TRBD1 | TRBV5-1 | TGCGCCAGCAGCATTCGGACAGGGGAAACACAAGAGACCCAGTACTTC | CASSIRTGETQETQYF
- | TRBJ2-1 | TRBD2 | TRBV4-3 | TGCGCCAGCAGCCAAATAGCGGGAGGGCCATCCGATGAGCAGTTCTTC | CASSQIAGGPSDEQFF
many | TRBJ1-4 | - | TRBV6-5 | TGTGCCAGCAGTTATGATATCGGCGGAGGAGAAAAACTGTTTTTT | CASSYDIGGGEKLFF
- | TRBJ2-2 | TRBD1 | TRBV7-6 | TGTGCCAGCAGCCCGTGGACAGGAGGGGAGCTGTTTTTT | CASSPWTGGELFF
- | TRBJ2-1 | - | TRBV12-3/TRBV12-4 | TGTGCCAGCAGGCAACAACCAAGGCCGAATGAGCAGTTCTTC | CASRQQPRPNEQFF
few | TRBJ2-6 | - | TRBV10-3 | TGTGCCATCAGTGAGCAATCGGGACCCGAGTCTGGGGCCAACGTCCTGACTTTC | CAISEQSGPESGANVLTF
- | TRBJ2-5 | - | TRBV2 | TGTGCCAGCAGTGACTCGGGCGGGCGGCGAGAGACCCAGTACTTC | CASSDSGGRRETQYF
few | TRBJ2-1 | - | TRBV7-6 | TGTGCCAGCAGCCCGGGGCTATGGAATGAGCAGTTCTTC | CASSPGLWNEQFF
- | TRBJ1-2 | - | TRBV7-9 | TGTGCCAGCAGCTTAATGGGAAGCGGCTACACCTTC | CASSLMGSGYTF
- | TRBJ2-3 | - | TRBV5-1 | TGCGCCAGCACCCGAGAGGGGTTCCGTGGAGATACGCAGTATTTT | CASTREGFRGDTQYF
few | TRBJ1-1 | - | TRBV11-2 | TGTGCCAGCAGCCTCTTCGAACGGTCCGAAGCTTTCTTT | CASSLFERSEAFF
few | TRBJ1-5 | - | TRBV12-3/TRBV12-4 | TGTGCCAGCAGTCCTGCTTCAGGTTATCAGCCCCAGCATTTT | CASSPASGYQPQHF
few | TRBJ1-1 | - | TRBV5-1 | TGCGCCAGCAGCAACTCTGAGGGGGCTGAAGCTTTCTTT | CASSNSEGAEAFF
few | TRBJ2-7 | - | TRBV10-3 | TGTGCGGTCGCGGGCAGGGACGAGCAGTACTTC | CAVAGRDEQYF
many | TRBJ2-1 | - | TRBV6-5 | TGTGCCAGCAGTTACTCGAGGGTCAATGAGCAGTTCTTC | CASSYSRVNEQFF
- | TRBJ2-7 | - | TRBV3-1 | TGTGCCAGCAGCCAAGTGGTCTACGAGCAGTACTTC | CASSQVVYEQYF
- | TRBJ2-1 | - | TRBV2 | TGTGCCAGCAGTGTCCACTTCAATGAGCAGTTCTTC | CASSVHFNEQFF
many | TRBJ2-1 | TRBD1 | TRBV5-1 | TGCGCCAGCAGCGGGACAGGGGGTTACAATGAGCAGTTCTTC | CASSGTGGYNEQFF
- | TRBJ2-7 | - | TRBV27 | TGTGCCAGCAGTTTTACCGTTAGCTCCTACGAGCAGTACTTC | CASSFTVSSYEQYF
few | TRBJ2-3 | - | TRBV5-1 | TGCGCCAGCAGCTTGGTTACAAACACAGATACGCAGTATTTT | CASSLVTNTDTQYF
few | TRBJ1-2 | - | TRBV6-5 | TGTGCCAGCAGTTACGGAAGTTATGGCTACACCTTC | CASSYGSYGYTF
- | TRBJ2-3 | - | TRBV10-1 | TGCGCCAGCAGCGGGGTCATGCATACGCAGTATTTT | CASSGVMHTQYF
many | TRBJ2-3 | - | TRBV29-1 | TGCAGCGTTGACTGGGGGCCCACAGATACGCAGTATTTT | CSVDWGPTDTQYF
- | TRBJ2-7 | - | TRBV10-3 | TGTGCCATCAGTGAGTCTACCGAAAGCTACGAGCAGTACTTC | CAISESTESYEQYF
- | TRBJ2-7 | - | TRBV11-2 | TGTGCCAGCAGCTTGCTAGACCCCACCTACGAGCAGTACTTC | CASSLLDPTYEQYF
- | TRBJ2-1 | TRBD2 | TRBV11-2 | TGTGCCAGCAGCTCAGCGGGCGGGGGGGGCAATGAGCAGTTCTTC | CASSSAGGGGNEQFF
few | TRBJ2-1 | - | TRBV15 | TGTGCCACCAGCAAACCCCGAACCTACAATGAGCAGTTCTTC | CATSKPRTYNEQFF
few | TRBJ2-1 | - | TRBV7-2 | TGTGCCAGCAGCTTCAGGGACTTAACCTACAATGAGCAGTTCTTC | CASSFRDLTYNEQFF